This T cell receptor (beta chain) was found in a study of T-cell memory formation after mild COVID-19. On the study more broadly: TCR clusters were mostly donor specific.

Using its own MiXCR run on the 5' RACE reads, TCRdb lists one record per CDR3 protein. There are about 340,000 distinct CDR3 sequences in the sample; 10% to 15% occur only once, and 20% to 25% lies in the top ten. This clonotype was seen a few times. Its target is not known. Germline V gene lookup returns CDR1 DFQATT and CDR2 SNEGSKA (reference sequence). Unmatched junction bases numbered 2, after V lost 1 base and J lost 4 bases. This CDR3 is 15 amino acids long. Study-level points and caveats: In pre-infection memory, a portion of responding clones appeared, which suggested that cross-reactive memory joined. Contracting CD4+ clones lay largely in CM and EM, with CD8+ ones residing in EMRA.

The TCR sequence derives from a man aged 18 to 30 who had mild COVID-19 (a few samples of this study predate the infection). Cell type and time point are not known. Sequencing was done on a sample of PBMCs or a T cell subset sorted from them (not recorded which). V gene TRBV20-1 combines with J gene TRBJ2-2; the match to TRBD2 covers 11 bases. The CDR3 spells CSARVSGGATGELFF. As DNA, the CDR3 is TGCAGTGCTAGAGTTAGCGGGGGGGCCACCGGGGAGCTGTTTTTT.